Listed below are T cell receptor beta chains from one sample, sequenced in a study of cytomegalovirus exposure and HLA in healthy donors. Profiling relied on immunoSEQ multiplex PCR, and the TCRdb table lists in-frame clones only, not all of them. Of roughly 110,000 clones listed, around 82% were seen once; the top ten hold 1.6%. The sample consisted of PBMCs. The receptor set was obtained from a man between 50 and 59 years old in good health and CMV-seronegative. The CDR3 runs from the conserved cysteine through the conserved F or W. Fields, in order: D gene, clone size, J gene, V gene, CDR3 DNA, CDR3 protein. D genes are given only for firm matches. Clone size is given for some rows only: seen once, a few or many times, or a class if the clone is expanded.

D: NA
size: NA
J: TRBJ2-2
V: TRBV19
DNA: TGTGCCAGTAGTGGGACACTGAACACCGGGGAGCTGTTTTTT
CDR3: CASSGTLNTGELFF

D: NA
size: NA
J: TRBJ1-4
V: TRBV30
DNA: TGTGCCTGGAGGTCCGGGACTTTGGGTGAAAAATTGTTTTTT
CDR3: CAWRSGTLGEKLFF

D: NA
size: NA
J: TRBJ1-5
V: TRBV19
DNA: TGTGCCAGTGGACAGACCAACCAGCCCCAGCATTTT
CDR3: CASGQTNQPQHF

D: NA
size: NA
J: TRBJ1-4
V: TRBV6-1
DNA: TGTGCCAGCATGGGCCGGTTAGGTGAAAAACTGTTTTTT
CDR3: CASMGRLGEKLFF

D: TRBD1
size: NA
J: TRBJ1-4
V: TRBV11-2
DNA: TGTGCCAGCAGCCCCCCGGGGACAGGGAATGAAAAACTGTTTTTT
CDR3: CASSPPGTGNEKLFF

D: NA
size: NA
J: TRBJ2-7
V: TRBV29-1
DNA: TGCAGCGTTGAAACGCCAGGAGAGCAGTACTTC
CDR3: CSVETPGEQYF

D: NA
size: NA
J: TRBJ1-2
V: TRBV30
DNA: TGTGCCTGGAGTTCCGGTTTTCATGGCTACACCTTC
CDR3: CAWSSGFHGYTF

D: TRBD2
size: NA
J: TRBJ2-1
V: TRBV6-1
DNA: TGTGCCAGCAGTAGCGGGGGGCCCTCCTACAATGAGCAGTTCTTC
CDR3: CASSSGGPSYNEQFF

D: NA
size: once
J: TRBJ1-1
V: TRBV6-5
DNA: TGTGCCAGCAGTTACTCGAAACAGCATGAAGCTTTCTTT
CDR3: CASSYSKQHEAFF

D: TRBD2
size: NA
J: TRBJ2-3
V: TRBV10-3
DNA: TGTGCCATCGGAGTCGCGGCTAGCGGGGGGACCACAGATACGCAGTATTTT
CDR3: CAIGVAASGGTTDTQYF

D: TRBD1
size: few
J: TRBJ1-1
V: TRBV19
DNA: TGTGCCAGTAGTGTAGGACAGGGGAGCCCTGAAGCTTTCTTT
CDR3: CASSVGQGSPEAFF

D: NA
size: NA
J: TRBJ1-4
V: TRBV5-1
DNA: TGCGCCAGCAGCTTTCGGCAGCGAACCCAAAATGAAAAACTGTTTTTT
CDR3: CASSFRQRTQNEKLFF

D: TRBD2
size: NA
J: TRBJ2-5
V: TRBV5-5
DNA: TGTGCCAGCGCCCCGACTAGCCCGAAGACCCAGTACTTC
CDR3: CASAPTSPKTQYF

D: TRBD1
size: once
J: TRBJ2-2
V: TRBV6-6
DNA: TGTGCCAGCAGATATGACCGCGGACAGGGGGCCGGGGAGCTGTTTTTT
CDR3: CASRYDRGQGAGELFF

D: NA
size: few
J: TRBJ1-3
V: TRBV19
DNA: TGTGCCAGTAGCCAAATAGCGAGCTCTGGAAACACCATATATTTT
CDR3: CASSQIASSGNTIYF

D: NA
size: NA
J: TRBJ2-7
V: TRBV10-2
DNA: TGCGCCAGCAGACCCGGGACAACTAACTACGAGCAGTACTTC
CDR3: CASRPGTTNYEQYF

D: NA
size: NA
J: TRBJ2-1
V: TRBV5-1
DNA: TGCGCCAGCAGCTTGGACGGGAGCGGCTTCTACAATGAGCAGTTCTTC
CDR3: CASSLDGSGFYNEQFF

D: TRBD2
size: NA
J: TRBJ2-5
V: TRBV9
DNA: TGTGCCAGCAGCAGGGGACTAGCAGGAGAGACCCAGTACTTC
CDR3: CASSRGLAGETQYF

D: NA
size: NA
J: TRBJ1-4
V: TRBV5-8
DNA: TGTGCCAGCAGCTTGGGGCTCCGGGGTGAAAAACTGTTTTTT
CDR3: CASSLGLRGEKLFF

D: TRBD1
size: NA
J: TRBJ1-5
V: TRBV19
DNA: TGTGCCAGTACCCTGGGACAGGGGAATAATCAGCCCCAGCATTTT
CDR3: CASTLGQGNNQPQHF

D: TRBD2
size: NA
J: TRBJ2-3
V: TRBV10-3
DNA: TGTGCCATCAGGCCCGGGACTAGCGCCAACACAGATACGCAGTATTTT
CDR3: CAIRPGTSANTDTQYF

D: TRBD1
size: NA
J: TRBJ1-2
V: TRBV5-5
DNA: TGTGCCAGCAGCTCTCCGGGACAGAGTTTCTATGGCTACACCTTC
CDR3: CASSSPGQSFYGYTF

D: TRBD2
size: NA
J: TRBJ2-1
V: TRBV5-4
DNA: TGTGCCAGCAGCCTCCCTGCGGGGGGCCCCCTCAATGAGCAGTTCTTC
CDR3: CASSLPAGGPLNEQFF

D: NA
size: NA
J: TRBJ1-3
V: TRBV28
DNA: TGTGCCAGCTTGGGCGGGGGCTCTGGAAACACCATATATTTT
CDR3: CASLGGGSGNTIYF

D: NA
size: few
J: TRBJ1-1
V: TRBV5-4
DNA: TGTGCCAGCAGCTTTCAGGGAGGCACTGAAGCTTTCTTT
CDR3: CASSFQGGTEAFF

D: TRBD1
size: few
J: TRBJ1-1
V: TRBV2
DNA: TGTGCCAGCAGCGACAGGGTCCCTGAAGCTTTCTTT
CDR3: CASSDRVPEAFF

D: NA
size: NA
J: TRBJ1-1
V: TRBV30
DNA: TGTGCCTGGAGTACCCTGGGGCAGGAGAACACTGAAGCTTTCTTT
CDR3: CAWSTLGQENTEAFF

D: TRBD1
size: NA
J: TRBJ1-5
V: TRBV7-9
DNA: TGTGCCAGCAGCCGCGGACAGGGGCAACAGCCCCAGCATTTT
CDR3: CASSRGQGQQPQHF

D: NA
size: NA
J: TRBJ2-1
V: TRBV11-2
DNA: TGTGCCAGCAGCTTAGTTGGACTAATATACAATGAGCAGTTCTTC
CDR3: CASSLVGLIYNEQFF

D: NA
size: NA
J: TRBJ1-1
V: TRBV7-9
DNA: TGTGCCAGAGGCGAACTCAGCGTCGAGGAACTTAAAGCTTTCTTT
CDR3: CARGELSVEELKAFF

D: NA
size: NA
J: TRBJ2-1
V: TRBV4-1
DNA: TGCGCCAGCAGCCATCTCTTCAATGAGCAGTTCTTC
CDR3: CASSHLFNEQFF

D: NA
size: NA
J: TRBJ1-2
V: TRBV6-5
DNA: TGTGCCAGCAGTAAATCTTCAGGAGGCTATGGCTACACCTTC
CDR3: CASSKSSGGYGYTF

D: TRBD1
size: NA
J: TRBJ2-1
V: TRBV5-5
DNA: TGTGCCAGCAGCTTGGAGGGACAGTACAATGAGCAGTTCTTC
CDR3: CASSLEGQYNEQFF

D: NA
size: NA
J: TRBJ2-5
V: TRBV6-1
DNA: TGTGCCAGCAGTGACTCCGGGGGGACACCCGAGACCCAGTACTTC
CDR3: CASSDSGGTPETQYF

D: TRBD1
size: NA
J: TRBJ2-2
V: TRBV6-5
DNA: TGTGCCAGCAGCTACAGGGGGCCGGACACCGGGGAGCTGTTTTTT
CDR3: CASSYRGPDTGELFF

D: NA
size: NA
J: TRBJ2-4
V: TRBV5-1
DNA: TGCGCCAGCAGCTTTTCGCGTAGGGAGAACATTCAGTACTTC
CDR3: CASSFSRRENIQYF

D: TRBD1
size: few
J: TRBJ1-1
V: TRBV2
DNA: TGTGCCAGCAGGCCGGGACAGAGATCCACTGAAGCTTTCTTT
CDR3: CASRPGQRSTEAFF

D: NA
size: NA
J: TRBJ1-5
V: TRBV18
DNA: TGTGCCAGCTCACCGGCAGGGGATCAGCCCCAGCATTTT
CDR3: CASSPAGDQPQHF

D: TRBD1
size: NA
J: TRBJ1-2
V: TRBV29-1
DNA: TGCAGCGTTGTCCCCGAGACAGGGGCGAACTATGGCTACACCTTC
CDR3: CSVVPETGANYGYTF

D: TRBD2
size: NA
J: TRBJ2-3
V: TRBV7-2
DNA: TGTGCCAGCAGCTTAGCACTAGCGGGCACAGATACGCAGTATTTT
CDR3: CASSLALAGTDTQYF

D: NA
size: NA
J: TRBJ2-1
V: TRBV2
DNA: NA
CDR3: CASVGRGASWIF

D: TRBD2
size: few
J: TRBJ2-3
V: TRBV25-1
DNA: TGTGCCAGCTCTATATCGGGACTATCAGATACGCAGTATTTT
CDR3: CASSISGLSDTQYF

D: NA
size: NA
J: TRBJ2-3
V: TRBV5-1
DNA: TGCGCCAGCAGCTTGGGTCCCGGTGAGGGCACAGATACGCAGTATTTT
CDR3: CASSLGPGEGTDTQYF

D: TRBD2
size: NA
J: TRBJ2-1
V: TRBV2
DNA: TGTGCCAGCAGGCGGGGGATAAACGAGCAGTTCTTC
CDR3: CASRRGINEQFF

D: NA
size: NA
J: TRBJ1-2
V: TRBV5-1
DNA: TGCGCCAGCAGCTTGCGGGCAGGGGACAACTATGGCTACACCTTC
CDR3: CASSLRAGDNYGYTF

D: NA
size: once
J: TRBJ2-1
V: TRBV5-1
DNA: TGCGCCAGCAGCGCGGAGGTGCTGAATGAGCAGTTCTTC
CDR3: CASSAEVLNEQFF

D: NA
size: once
J: TRBJ2-2
V: TRBV29-1
DNA: TGCAGCGTTGAAGCCAGGGACTTGAACACCGGGGAGCTGTTTTTT
CDR3: CSVEARDLNTGELFF

D: TRBD1
size: NA
J: TRBJ1-2
V: TRBV6-1
DNA: TGTGCCAGTATCCGACAGGGTATCGACTATGGCTACACCTTC
CDR3: CASIRQGIDYGYTF